This T cell receptor (beta chain) was found in a study of control samples from healthy donors and cancer patients. The CDR3 runs 15 residues. CDR1 and CDR2 (germline): SGHRS, YFSETQ. The V end was cut by 0 bases, the J end by 4 bases, with 12 bases between. This clone was observed once. The assay was immunoSEQ multiplex PCR, and TCRdb's table has in-frame clones only and misses some. The sample consists of some 56,000 clones, roughly 94% of them appearing once. The sequenced sample was blood. The sequence derives from a man aged 25 to 40 in good health. The gene calls are TRBV5-1 and TRBJ2-3, with D hard to call. This CDR3 reads CASSLDPMAADTQYF. The CDR3 bases are TGCGCCAGCAGCTTGGACCCTATGGCGGCAGATACGCAGTATTTT.